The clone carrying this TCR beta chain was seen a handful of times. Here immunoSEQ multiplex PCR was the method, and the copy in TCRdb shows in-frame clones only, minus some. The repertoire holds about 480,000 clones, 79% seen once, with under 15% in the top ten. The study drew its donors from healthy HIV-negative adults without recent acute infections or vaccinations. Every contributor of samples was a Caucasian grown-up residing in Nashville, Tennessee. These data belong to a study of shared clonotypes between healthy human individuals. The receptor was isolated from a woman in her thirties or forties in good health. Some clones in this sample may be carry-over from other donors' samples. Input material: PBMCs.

The chain's CDR3 is CASSRAGSVSNSPLHF. The CDR3 DNA reads as TGTGCCAGCAGTCGGGCAGGGTCGGTCTCAAATTCACCCCTCCACTTT. The V and J genes are TRBV27 and TRBJ1-6, with D possibly TRBD1 on 5 matching bases. CDR1 and CDR2 (germline): MNHEY, SMNVEV (reference sequence). The CDR3 consists of 16 residues. Trimming pared 5 bases from V and 7 bases from J, leaving 18 bases between.